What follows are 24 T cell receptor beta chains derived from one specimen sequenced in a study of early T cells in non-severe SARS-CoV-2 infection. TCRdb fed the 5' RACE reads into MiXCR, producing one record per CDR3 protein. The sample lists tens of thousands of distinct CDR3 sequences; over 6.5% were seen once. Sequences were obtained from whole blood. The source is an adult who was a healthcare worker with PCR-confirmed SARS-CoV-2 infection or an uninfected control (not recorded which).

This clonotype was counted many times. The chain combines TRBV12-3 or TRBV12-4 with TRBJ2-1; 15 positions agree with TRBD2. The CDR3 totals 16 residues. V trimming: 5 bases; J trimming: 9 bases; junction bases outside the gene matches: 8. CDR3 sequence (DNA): TGTGCCAGCAGTACAGGACTAGCGGGAGGGGAAGGTGAGCAGTTCTTC. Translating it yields CASSTGLAGGEGEQFF.

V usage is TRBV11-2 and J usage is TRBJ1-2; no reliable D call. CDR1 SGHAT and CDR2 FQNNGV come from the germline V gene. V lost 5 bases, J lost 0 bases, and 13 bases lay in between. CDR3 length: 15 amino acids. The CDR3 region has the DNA TGTGCCAGCAGCGTCGACACCAACCCTAACTATGGCTACACCTTC. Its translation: CASSVDTNPNYGYTF.

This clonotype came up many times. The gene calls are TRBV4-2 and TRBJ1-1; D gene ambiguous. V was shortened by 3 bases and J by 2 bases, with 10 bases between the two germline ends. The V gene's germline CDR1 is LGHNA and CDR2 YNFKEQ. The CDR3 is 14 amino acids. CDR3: CASSHRGENTEAFF. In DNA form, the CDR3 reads TGTGCCAGCAGCCATCGCGGAGAAAACACTGAAGCTTTCTTT.

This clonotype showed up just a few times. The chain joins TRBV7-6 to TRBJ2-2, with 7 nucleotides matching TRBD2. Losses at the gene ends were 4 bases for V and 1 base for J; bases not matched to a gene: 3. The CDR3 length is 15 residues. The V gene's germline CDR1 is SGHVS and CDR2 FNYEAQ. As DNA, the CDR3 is TGTGCCAGCAGCTCTTGGACTAGGAACACCGGGGAGCTGTTTTTT. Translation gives CASSSWTRNTGELFF.

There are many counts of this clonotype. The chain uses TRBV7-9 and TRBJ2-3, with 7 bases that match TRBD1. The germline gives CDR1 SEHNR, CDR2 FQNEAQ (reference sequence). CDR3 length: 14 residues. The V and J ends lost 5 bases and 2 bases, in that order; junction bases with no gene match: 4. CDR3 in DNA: TGTGCCAGCAGCCCGGGACAGTACACAGATACGCAGTATTTT. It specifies CASSPGQYTDTQYF.

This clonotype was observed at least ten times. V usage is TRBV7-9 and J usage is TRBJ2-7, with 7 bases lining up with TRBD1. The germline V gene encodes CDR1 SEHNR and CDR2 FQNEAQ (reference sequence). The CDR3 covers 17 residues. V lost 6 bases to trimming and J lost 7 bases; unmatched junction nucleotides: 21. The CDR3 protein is CASSSPRNDRDEGEQYF. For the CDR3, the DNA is TGTGCCAGCAGTTCTCCCCGAAACGACAGGGATGAGGGTGAGCAGTACTTC. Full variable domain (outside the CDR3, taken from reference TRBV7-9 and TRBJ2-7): DTGVSQNPRHKITKRGQNVTFRCDPISEHNRLYWYRQTLGQGPEFLTYFQNEAQLEKSRLLSDRFSAERPKGSFSTLEIQRTEQGDSAMYLCASSSPRNDRDEGEQYFGPGTRLTVT.

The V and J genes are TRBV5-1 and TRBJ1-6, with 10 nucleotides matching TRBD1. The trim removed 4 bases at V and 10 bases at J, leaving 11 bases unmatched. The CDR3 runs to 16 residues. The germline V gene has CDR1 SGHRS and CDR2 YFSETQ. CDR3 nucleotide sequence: TGCGCCAGCAGCCCCTCCGGGACAGGGGTAGGATCACCCCTCCACTTT. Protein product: CASSPSGTGVGSPLHF.

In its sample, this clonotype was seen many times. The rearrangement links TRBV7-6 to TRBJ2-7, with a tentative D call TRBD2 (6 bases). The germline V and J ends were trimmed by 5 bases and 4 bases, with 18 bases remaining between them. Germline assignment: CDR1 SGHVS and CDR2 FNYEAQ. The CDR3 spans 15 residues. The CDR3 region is CASSLGGSPLYEQYF. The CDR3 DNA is TGTGCCAGCAGCCTTGGGGGGTCGCCTCTGTACGAGCAGTACTTC. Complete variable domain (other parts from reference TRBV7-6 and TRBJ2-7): GAGVSQSPRYKVTKRGQDVALRCDPISGHVSLYWYRQALGQGPEFLTYFNYEAQQDKSGLPNDRFSAERPEGSISTLTIQRTEQRDSAMYRCASSLGGSPLYEQYFGPGTRLTVT.

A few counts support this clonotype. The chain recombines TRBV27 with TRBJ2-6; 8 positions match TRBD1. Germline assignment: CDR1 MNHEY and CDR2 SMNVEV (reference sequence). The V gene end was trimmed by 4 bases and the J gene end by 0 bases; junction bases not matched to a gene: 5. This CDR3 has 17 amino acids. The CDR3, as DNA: TGTGCCAGCAGTTCCAGGGGGCATAGCTCTGGGGCCAACGTCCTGACTTTC. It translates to CASSSRGHSSGANVLTF.

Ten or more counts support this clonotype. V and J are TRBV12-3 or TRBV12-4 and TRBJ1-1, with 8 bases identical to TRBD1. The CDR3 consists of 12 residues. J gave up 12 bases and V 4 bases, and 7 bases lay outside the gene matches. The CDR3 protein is CASSSPGQGSFF. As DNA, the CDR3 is TGTGCCAGCAGTTCCCCCGGACAGGGATCTTTCTTT.

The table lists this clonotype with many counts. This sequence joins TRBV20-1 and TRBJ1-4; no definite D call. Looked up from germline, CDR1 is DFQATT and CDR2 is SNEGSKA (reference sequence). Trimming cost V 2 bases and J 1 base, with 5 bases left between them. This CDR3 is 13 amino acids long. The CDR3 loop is CSARSLTNEKLFF. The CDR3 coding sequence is TGCAGTGCTAGATCCCTAACTAATGAAAAACTGTTTTTT.

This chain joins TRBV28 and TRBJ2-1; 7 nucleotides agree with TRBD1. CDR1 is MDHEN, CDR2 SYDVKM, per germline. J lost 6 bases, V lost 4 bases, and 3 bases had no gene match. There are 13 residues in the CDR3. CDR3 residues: CASSSTGINEQFF. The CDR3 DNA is TGTGCCAGCAGTTCGACAGGGATCAATGAGCAGTTCTTC.

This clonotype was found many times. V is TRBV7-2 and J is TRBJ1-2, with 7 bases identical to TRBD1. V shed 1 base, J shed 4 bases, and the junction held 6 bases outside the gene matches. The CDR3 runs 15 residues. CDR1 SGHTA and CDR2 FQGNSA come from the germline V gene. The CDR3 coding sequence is TGTGCCAGCAGCTTAGGGGACAGCCTTTCCTATGGCTACACCTTC. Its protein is CASSLGDSLSYGYTF.

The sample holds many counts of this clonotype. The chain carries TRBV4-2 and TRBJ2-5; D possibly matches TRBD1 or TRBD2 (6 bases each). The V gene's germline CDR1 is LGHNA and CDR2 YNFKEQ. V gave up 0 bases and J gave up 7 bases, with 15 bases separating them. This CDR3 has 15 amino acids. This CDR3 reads CASSQDLRTAGTQYF. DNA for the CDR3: TGTGCCAGCAGCCAAGATCTACGGACAGCGGGGACCCAGTACTTC.

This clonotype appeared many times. CDR3 sequence reads: CASILDSISYNEQFF. The CDR3 nucleotides are TGTGCCAGCATCCTTGACAGTATCTCCTACAATGAGCAGTTCTTC. The chain recombines TRBV12-3 or TRBV12-4 with TRBJ2-1; tentatively, D is TRBD1 (5 bases). Trimming cost V 7 bases and J 0 bases, with 13 bases left between them. The length of the CDR3 is 15 residues.

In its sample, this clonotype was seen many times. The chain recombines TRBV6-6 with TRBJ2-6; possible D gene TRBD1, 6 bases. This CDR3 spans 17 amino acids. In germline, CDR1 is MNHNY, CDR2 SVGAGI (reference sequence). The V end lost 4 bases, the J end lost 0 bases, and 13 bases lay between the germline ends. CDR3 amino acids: CASSSRTVSSGANVLTF. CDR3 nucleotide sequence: TGTGCCAGCAGTTCAAGGACAGTTAGCTCTGGGGCCAACGTCCTGACTTTC.

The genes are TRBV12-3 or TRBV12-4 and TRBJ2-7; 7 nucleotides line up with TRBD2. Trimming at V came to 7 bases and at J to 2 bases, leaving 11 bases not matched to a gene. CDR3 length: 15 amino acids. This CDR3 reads CASTPVGGGPYEQYF. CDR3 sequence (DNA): TGTGCCAGCACCCCGGTTGGGGGGGGTCCCTACGAGCAGTACTTC.

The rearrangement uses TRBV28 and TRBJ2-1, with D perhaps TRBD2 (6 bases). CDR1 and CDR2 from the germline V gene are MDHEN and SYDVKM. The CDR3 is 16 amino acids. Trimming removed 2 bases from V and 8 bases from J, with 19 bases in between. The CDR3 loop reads CASSLIRPVRGDEQFF. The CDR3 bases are TGTGCCAGCAGTTTAATTAGGCCAGTACGCGGGGATGAGCAGTTCTTC.

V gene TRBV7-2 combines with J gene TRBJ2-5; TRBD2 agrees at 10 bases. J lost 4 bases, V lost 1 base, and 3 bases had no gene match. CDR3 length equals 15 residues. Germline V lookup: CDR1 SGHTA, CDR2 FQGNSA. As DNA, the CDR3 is TGTGCCAGCAGCTTAGGTACTAGCGGGACAGAGACCCAGTACTTC. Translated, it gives CASSLGTSGTETQYF.

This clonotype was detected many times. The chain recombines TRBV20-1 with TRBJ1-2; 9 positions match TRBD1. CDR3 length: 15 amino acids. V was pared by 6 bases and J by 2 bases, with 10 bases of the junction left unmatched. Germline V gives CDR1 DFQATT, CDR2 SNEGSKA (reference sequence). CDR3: CSANRGRFSNYGYTF. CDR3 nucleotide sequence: TGCAGTGCAAACAGGGGGCGCTTTTCCAACTATGGCTACACCTTC.

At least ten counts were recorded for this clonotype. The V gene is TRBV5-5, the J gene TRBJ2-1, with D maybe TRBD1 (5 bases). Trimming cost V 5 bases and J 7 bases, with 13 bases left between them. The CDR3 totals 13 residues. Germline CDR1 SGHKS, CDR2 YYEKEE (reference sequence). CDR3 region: CASRQGGMNEQFF. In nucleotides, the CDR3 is TGTGCCAGCAGGCAGGGTGGGATGAATGAGCAGTTCTTC.

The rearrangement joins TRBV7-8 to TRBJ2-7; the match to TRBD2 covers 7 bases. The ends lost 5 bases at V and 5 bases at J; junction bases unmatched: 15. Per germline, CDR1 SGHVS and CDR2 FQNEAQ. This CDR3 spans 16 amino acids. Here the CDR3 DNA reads TGTGCCAGCAGCCCAACGAAGATGGGAGGGGCTAACGAGCAGTACTTC. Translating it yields CASSPTKMGGANEQYF.

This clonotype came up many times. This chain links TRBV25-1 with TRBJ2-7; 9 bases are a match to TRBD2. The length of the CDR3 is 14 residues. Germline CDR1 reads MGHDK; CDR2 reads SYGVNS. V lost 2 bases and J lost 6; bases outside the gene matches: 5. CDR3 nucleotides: TGTGCCAGCAGTGAACCCGGGACTAGCCGCGAGCAGTACTTC. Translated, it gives CASSEPGTSREQYF.

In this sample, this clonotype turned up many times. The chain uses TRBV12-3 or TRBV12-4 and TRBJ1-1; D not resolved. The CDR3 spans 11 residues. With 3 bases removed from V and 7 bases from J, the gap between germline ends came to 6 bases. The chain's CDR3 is CASSFEVEAFF. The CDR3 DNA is TGTGCCAGCAGTTTCGAGGTTGAAGCTTTCTTT.